Below are 31 T cell receptor beta chains sequenced from a single sample in a study of T cells in Graves' hyperthyroidism and ophthalmopathy. Amplified TCR beta CDR3 regions came from RNA transcripts. The TCR CDR3 was amplified in a first-round RT-PCR using the HTBI primer set. MiXCR, run by TCRdb on the multiplex PCR reads, gives a single entry per CDR3 protein. This table holds fewer than 650,000 distinct CDR3 sequences, approximately 14% found once. Material: blood. The source is a woman under 40 with Graves' hyperthyroidism that later progressed to Graves' ophthalmopathy.

This clonotype was observed many times. V usage is TRBV6-2 or TRBV6-3 and J usage is TRBJ2-1, with TRBD2 matching over 13 bases. The V gene's germline CDR1 is MNHEY and CDR2 SVGEGT. The V segment lost 0 bases and the J segment 9 bases; nucleotides outside the gene matches: 11. The CDR3 extends over 18 amino acids. DNA for the CDR3: TGTGCCAGCAGTTACTCGTCACTAGCGGGAGGGCCGGTGAGTGAGCAGTTCTTC. This codes for CASSYSSLAGGPVSEQFF.

This chain links TRBV19 with TRBJ1-6, with no clear D. Trimming left V 7 bases short and J 3 bases short, with 10 bases between. The CDR3 totals 14 residues. From germline, CDR1 is LNHDA and CDR2 SQIVND (reference sequence). CDR3 protein: CASTDFGYNSPLHF. The CDR3 DNA is TGTGCCAGTACCGACTTCGGCTATAATTCACCCCTCCACTTT.

This clonotype was counted between two and nine times. This sequence joins TRBV19 and TRBJ2-2, with D tentatively TRBD1 (6 bases). V lost 7 bases, J lost 6 bases, and 24 bases lay in between. The CDR3 is 17 residues long. The germline gives CDR1 LNHDA, CDR2 SQIVND (reference sequence). The CDR3 coding sequence is TGTGCCAGTATCTCAAATACAGGGCTTGGGGTACCCGGGGAGCTGTTTTTT. It is translated as CASISNTGLGVPGELFF.

The rearrangement joins TRBV7-8 to TRBJ2-3, with 14 bases identical to TRBD2. V dropped 5 bases and J dropped 6; count of bases not matched to a gene: 7. The CDR3 consists of 16 residues. Germline assignment: CDR1 SGHVS and CDR2 FQNEAQ. The CDR3 DNA reads as TGTGCCAGCAGCGGGGGACTAGCGGGAGCATGGGATACGCAGTATTTT. This sequence encodes CASSGGLAGAWDTQYF.

This clonotype was observed at least ten times. CDR3 bases: TGTGCCAGCAGCCCTAGGCCGGAAGCAGCCTACGAGCAGTACTTC. Amino acid sequence: CASSPRPEAAYEQYF. The chain combines TRBV7-8 with TRBJ2-7; D call uncertain. With 5 bases removed from V and 2 bases from J, the gap between germline ends came to 16 bases. Germline values: CDR1 SGHVS, CDR2 FQNEAQ. This CDR3 comprises 15 residues.

This clonotype was observed many times. J is TRBJ1-5 and V is TRBV7-2; D is unresolved. Trimming took off 5 bases at V and 7 bases at J, with 15 bases between the two ends. This CDR3 has 14 residues. Germline values: CDR1 SGHTA, CDR2 FQGNSA. The CDR3 loop is CASSTSLKGQPQHF. The CDR3 DNA reads as TGTGCCAGCAGCACAAGTCTTAAGGGCCAGCCCCAGCATTTT.

At least ten counts were recorded for this clonotype. The V gene is TRBV11-3, the J gene TRBJ1-3, with a possible D match to TRBD1 (5 bases). V dropped 4 bases and J dropped 0 bases, with 10 bases sitting between them. The germline V gene has CDR1 SGHNT and CDR2 YENEEA. The CDR3 spans 15 residues. As DNA, the CDR3 is TGTGCCAGCAGCTGGGGGACGGGCTCTGGAAACACCATATATTTT. Translation gives CASSWGTGSGNTIYF.

The chain combines TRBV18 with TRBJ2-7, with D possibly TRBD1 on 5 matching bases. V lost 2 bases and J 3 bases, leaving 11 bases between the germline ends. From germline, CDR1 is KGHSH and CDR2 LQKENI. This CDR3 spans 14 amino acids. The CDR3 DNA sequence: TGTGCCAGCTCACCAAATCATGACAGCTACGAGCAGTACTTC. Protein: CASSPNHDSYEQYF.

This clonotype was seen at least ten times. The chain links TRBV6-5 to TRBJ2-1; D may be TRBD1 (5 bases). The germline V and J ends were trimmed by 1 base and 9 bases, with 16 bases remaining between them. The CDR3 covers 15 residues. Per germline, CDR1 MNHEY and CDR2 SVGAGI. This CDR3 is CASSYFGQGLVEQFF. The CDR3 nucleotides read TGTGCCAGCAGTTACTTTGGGCAGGGCTTGGTTGAGCAGTTCTTC.

This clonotype was picked up many times. The chain employs TRBV7-2 and TRBJ2-7; unclear D gene. In germline, CDR1 is SGHTA, CDR2 FQGNSA. V lost 1 base and J 3 bases, leaving 10 bases between the germline ends. The CDR3 spans 14 residues. This chain's CDR3 is CASSLEGRHYEQYF. The DNA of the CDR3 is TGTGCCAGCAGCTTAGAAGGGCGCCACTACGAGCAGTACTTC.

This clonotype has a count of ten or more. V usage is TRBV19 and J usage is TRBJ2-7; D unclear. The CDR3 runs 14 residues. Germline-derived CDR1 and CDR2 are LNHDA and SQIVND (reference sequence). V was cut by 7 bases and J by 0 bases, with 13 bases left in between. The CDR3 DNA sequence: TGTGCCAGTAAAGAGGCCAGCCTCTCCTACGAGCAGTACTTC. Translating it yields CASKEASLSYEQYF. Combining the CDR3 with reference TRBV19 and TRBJ2-7 gives the whole variable domain DGGITQSPKYLFRKEGQNVTLSCEQNLNHDAMYWYRQDPGQGLRLIYYSQIVNDFQKGDIAEGYSVSREKKESFPLTVTSAQKNPTAFYLCASKEASLSYEQYFGPGTRLTVT.

The V call is TRBV12-3 or TRBV12-4, the J call TRBJ1-5; 9 nucleotides agree with TRBD1. The CDR3 totals 16 residues. The V and J ends lost 3 bases and 3 bases, in that order; junction bases with no gene match: 6. This CDR3 reads CASSFTGTGNNQPQHF. The CDR3 bases are TGTGCCAGCAGTTTTACCGGGACAGGGAACAATCAGCCCCAGCATTTT.

This clonotype appeared once. A clone one base away is much larger, so this may be a read error. The CDR3, as DNA: TGTGCCAGCAGGGTACCAGGGGGGTATGGCGACACCTTC. Its protein product is CASRVPGGYGDTF. The chain combines TRBV28 with TRBJ1-2; 7 bases line up with TRBD1. The CDR3 is 13 residues long. Germline V lookup: CDR1 MDHEN, CDR2 SYDVKM.

This clonotype appeared a few times. The chain combines TRBV10-1 with TRBJ2-3; a weak D match, TRBD2 (6 bases). The CDR3 contains 14 residues. Germline lookup yields CDR1 WNHNN and CDR2 SYGVQD (reference sequence). Trimming took 2 bases from V and 4 from J, leaving 10 bases between them. This chain's CDR3 is CASSEQTSADTQYF. Here the CDR3 DNA reads TGCGCCAGCAGTGAGCAGACTAGTGCAGATACGCAGTATTTT.

This clonotype has a count of ten or more. This rearrangement joins TRBV19 to TRBJ1-2, with a weak D call TRBD1 (6 bases). This CDR3 region has 13 residues. Germline V gene data show CDR1 as LNHDA and CDR2 as SQIVND (reference sequence). V was clipped by 8 bases and J by 4 bases, with 14 bases between them. CDR3 sequence reads: CASGKGVTYGYTF. In nucleotides, the CDR3 is TGTGCCAGTGGTAAGGGGGTAACCTATGGCTACACCTTC.

This clonotype has at least ten counts. This chain connects TRBV20-1 to TRBJ1-1, with D possibly being TRBD1 (5 bases). CDR1 is DFQATT, CDR2 SNEGSKA, per germline (reference sequence). The CDR3 totals 13 residues. V shed 0 bases and J shed 2 bases, with 7 bases lying between them. The CDR3 nucleotides read TGCAGTGCTAGAGAAAGGGGCAACACTGAAGCTTTCTTT. It yields the protein CSARERGNTEAFF.

The CDR3 loop reads CSVPRDRGRGEQYF. The CDR3 bases are TGCAGCGTTCCCCGGGACAGGGGGCGCGGGGAGCAGTACTTC. The J gene is TRBJ2-7, the V gene TRBV29-1; 12 nucleotides line up with TRBD1. CDR3 length: 14 amino acids. CDR1 SQVTM and CDR2 ANQGSEA come from the germline V gene. J gave up 7 bases and V 5 bases, and 9 bases lay outside the gene matches.

This clonotype was seen a few times. The rearrangement uses TRBV12-3 or TRBV12-4 and TRBJ1-1, with no clear D. The CDR3 extends over 12 amino acids. The germline V and J ends were trimmed by 2 bases and 8 bases, with 9 bases remaining between them. CDR3 sequence (DNA): TGTGCCAGCAGTTTATACAGCCCCGAAGCTTTCTTT. Translation gives CASSLYSPEAFF.

This clonotype was recorded many times. The V gene is TRBV12-3 or TRBV12-4, the J gene TRBJ1-3, with D uncertain. The ends were cut back, 6 bases at V and 0 bases at J, with 9 bases in the middle. The CDR3 sequence is 14 residues long. The CDR3 DNA reads TGTGCCAGCAGACTCCGAAACTCTGGAAACACCATATATTTT. Its protein is CASRLRNSGNTIYF.

This clonotype showed up many times. The rearrangement links TRBV6-2 or TRBV6-3 to TRBJ1-2, with D perhaps matching TRBD1 (5 bases). V shed 2 bases and J shed 7 bases, with 20 bases lying between them. CDR3 length: 16 residues. Germline CDR1 is MNHEY and CDR2 is SVGEGT. The DNA for the CDR3 is TGTGCCAGCAGTTACCCACACGGGACGGACCTCTCTGGCTACACCTTC. It yields the protein CASSYPHGTDLSGYTF.

V is TRBV20-1 and J is TRBJ2-7; D is uncertain. Germline V gives CDR1 DFQATT, CDR2 SNEGSKA (reference sequence). V dropped 4 bases and J dropped 3 bases, with 10 bases sitting between them. The CDR3 extends over 12 amino acids. The DNA of the CDR3 is TGCAGTGCTACGAGGCCCGGCTACGAGCAGTACTTC. Its protein is CSATRPGYEQYF.

This clonotype was seen many times. In DNA form, the CDR3 reads TGTGCCACCAGTGCCTCCGGAGGGAGGGGCGACCGGCAGTACTTC. Translation: CATSASGGRGDRQYF. J is TRBJ2-7 and V is TRBV24-1; 7 bases line up with TRBD2. J lost 9 bases, V lost 5 bases, and 15 bases had no gene match. This CDR3 is 15 amino acids long. Looked up from germline, CDR1 is KGHDR and CDR2 is SFDVKD.

Many counts were recorded for this clonotype. The rearrangement links TRBV27 to TRBJ1-3; D is undetermined. The CDR3 is made up of 11 amino acids. V was cut by 5 bases and J by 9 bases, with 8 bases left in between. The germline V gene encodes CDR1 MNHEY and CDR2 SMNVEV (reference sequence). This chain's CDR3 is CASSQGSTIYF. DNA for the CDR3: TGTGCCAGCAGTCAAGGTAGCACCATATATTTT.

The chain has TRBV3-1 and TRBJ2-7, with D tentatively TRBD1 (5 bases). Trimming left V 0 bases short and J 3 bases short, with 9 bases between. Per germline, CDR1 LGHDT and CDR2 YNNKEL (reference sequence). The CDR3 contains 14 residues. The DNA for the CDR3 is TGTGCCAGCAGCCAAGATCTCCAGGGCTACGAGCAGTACTTC. Translating it yields CASSQDLQGYEQYF.

This clonotype has a count of ten or more. The V and J genes are TRBV12-3 or TRBV12-4 and TRBJ2-1; 13 nucleotides agree with TRBD2. V lost 6 bases, J lost 5 bases, and 4 bases stayed unmatched. This CDR3 has 15 residues. The CDR3 DNA follows: TGTGCCAGCAGAGGGACTAGCGGGAAACACAATGAGCAGTTCTTC. Amino acid sequence: CASRGTSGKHNEQFF.

The sample holds many counts of this clonotype. This rearrangement joins TRBV12-3 or TRBV12-4 to TRBJ2-7; 12 nucleotides line up with TRBD1. V trimming: 4 bases; J trimming: 4 bases; junction bases outside the gene matches: 11. The CDR3 is made up of 17 amino acids. CDR3 loop: CASSSLRDRGRRYEQYF. CDR3 coding DNA: TGTGCCAGCAGTTCACTCCGGGACAGGGGGCGCAGGTACGAGCAGTACTTC.

This clonotype was seen many times. The V and J genes are TRBV2 and TRBJ2-5; 9 nucleotides line up with TRBD2. V lost 6 bases and J lost 5; bases outside the gene matches: 10. The CDR3 runs to 15 residues. CDR1 and CDR2 from the germline V gene are SNHLY and FYNNEI. The CDR3 reads CASRRGSGSGETQYF. CDR3 sequence (DNA): TGTGCCAGCAGGAGGGGTAGCGGGAGTGGTGAGACCCAGTACTTC.

In this sample, this clonotype turned up a few times. The V call is TRBV7-2, the J call TRBJ2-5, with 8 bases that match TRBD2. Trimming at V came to 5 bases and at J to 4 bases, leaving 3 bases not matched to a gene. The CDR3 is made up of 13 amino acids. Germline CDR1 is SGHTA and CDR2 is FQGNSA. The DNA of the CDR3 is TGTGCCAGCAGCCCCGGACTAGCAGAGACCCAGTACTTC. As protein: CASSPGLAETQYF.

In its sample, this clonotype was seen many times. V is TRBV7-9 and J is TRBJ2-7; a possible D gene is TRBD2 (5 bases). Trimming took off 0 bases at V and 7 bases at J, with 22 bases between the two ends. Germline assignment: CDR1 SEHNR and CDR2 FQNEAQ (reference sequence). The CDR3 spans 17 residues. The CDR3 coding sequence is TGTGCCAGCAGCTTAGCTACAAGCCACCCGTCGACGGGGGAGCAGTACTTC. Its protein is CASSLATSHPSTGEQYF.

Ten or more counts support this clonotype. This chain joins TRBV27 and TRBJ2-1; 9 nucleotides line up with TRBD1. This CDR3 is 15 amino acids long. From germline, CDR1 is MNHEY and CDR2 SMNVEV (reference sequence). V shed 5 bases and J 6 bases; nucleotides not matched to a gene: 8. CDR3: CASSPGQGRLNEQFF. DNA for the CDR3: TGTGCCAGCAGTCCGGGACAGGGAAGGCTCAATGAGCAGTTCTTC.

This clonotype showed up just a few times. The junction shows a germline mismatch at one end, possibly a read error. The CDR3 coding sequence is TGTGCCAACAGCGGAACCTTTACAGATACGCAGTATTTT. Translating gives CANSGTFTDTQYF. The chain recombines TRBV3-1 with TRBJ2-3; a weak D match, TRBD2 (5 bases). The CDR3 runs to 13 residues. Per germline, CDR1 LGHDT and CDR2 YNNKEL (reference sequence).